These 13 T cell receptor beta chains originate from one sample sequenced in a study of T-cell reconstitution after alpha-beta-depleted transplantation in children. Unique molecular identifiers were incorporated during preparation of the TCRbeta library. From the PCR reads, TCRdb called clonotypes with MiXCR, one entry per CDR3 protein. The sample shows a few hundred thousand distinct CDR3 sequences, about a tenth of them seen only once. The input for sequencing was PBMCs from the stem cell graft donor, taken from the stem cell graft. These receptors were collected from a human donor who donated a stem cell graft to a child with acute lymphoblastic leukemia.

The chain is built from TRBV6-5 and TRBJ2-2; D is undetermined. Trimming removed 5 bases at V and 2 bases at J, with 12 bases between. Germline assignment: CDR1 MNHEY and CDR2 SVGAGI. This CDR3 is 15 amino acids long. As DNA, the CDR3 is TGTGCCAGCAGTATACAGAGTACTAACACCGGGGAGCTGTTTTTT. Translating gives CASSIQSTNTGELFF.

The gene calls are TRBV7-9 and TRBJ2-7, with D possibly being TRBD2 (6 bases). Trimming took 5 bases from V and 4 from J, leaving 15 bases between them. CDR1 is SEHNR and CDR2 is FQNEAQ in the germline V gene (reference sequence). The CDR3 sequence is 14 residues long. This chain's CDR3 is CASSPLSRGYEQYF. In DNA, the CDR3 is TGTGCCAGCAGCCCCCTTAGCCGGGGGTACGAGCAGTACTTC.

This clonotype was counted between two and nine times. V and J are TRBV7-2 and TRBJ2-5, with 9 bases identical to TRBD2. The J segment lost 5 bases and the V segment lost 4 bases, leaving 14 bases of the junction unmatched. The CDR3 sequence is 17 residues long. Germline V gives CDR1 SGHTA, CDR2 FQGNSA. CDR3 loop: CASSSKHRLAEGETQYF. CDR3 in DNA: TGTGCCAGCAGCTCTAAACACCGACTAGCGGAGGGGGAGACCCAGTACTTC.

This chain joins TRBV20-1 and TRBJ2-5; D is perhaps TRBD1 (5 bases). Germline CDR1 DFQATT, CDR2 SNEGSKA (reference sequence). CDR3 length: 15 amino acids. Deletions cut 6 bases from V and 0 bases from J, with 17 bases between. The CDR3 DNA is TGCAGTGCGGCGGTAGGGGCGACGTACCAAGAGACCCAGTACTTC. This codes for CSAAVGATYQETQYF.

The chain couples TRBV6-1 to TRBJ2-7, with D tentatively TRBD2 (6 bases). The V and J ends lost 3 bases and 4 bases respectively, with 16 bases between them. There are 15 residues in the CDR3. The germline V gene has CDR1 MNHNS and CDR2 SASEGT. The CDR3 DNA sequence: TGTGCCAGCAGTGATGGTGCGGGGTTGAGTTACGAGCAGTACTTC. This translates into CASSDGAGLSYEQYF.

This clonotype has at least ten counts. The chain couples TRBV5-1 to TRBJ2-1, with D hard to call. CDR1 is SGHRS and CDR2 is YFSETQ in the germline V gene. This CDR3 has 13 residues. Trimming cost V 0 bases and J 7 bases, with 8 bases left between them. CDR3 region: CASSLGQENEQFF. In nucleotides, the CDR3 is TGCGCCAGCAGCTTGGGGCAGGAGAATGAGCAGTTCTTC.

Remarks on this clonotype: Being one base from a much bigger clone, this may be a read error. The gene calls are TRBV20-1 and TRBJ2-3; 8 nucleotides agree with TRBD1. The CDR3 is 17 amino acids. V lost 7 bases, J lost 2 bases, and 17 bases stayed unmatched. Germline CDR1 DFQATT, CDR2 SNEGSKA (reference sequence). The CDR3 is CSVSLTGTGKITDTQYF. The CDR3, as DNA: TGCAGTGTTAGCCTTACCGGGACAGGAAAAATCACAGATACGCAGTATTTT.

This clonotype appeared many times. The chain recombines TRBV29-1 with TRBJ2-7; 8 bases are shared with TRBD1. This CDR3 is 13 amino acids long. The germline gives CDR1 SQVTM, CDR2 ANQGSEA. V was pared by 6 bases and J by 3 bases, with 7 bases of the junction left unmatched. The CDR3 DNA reads TGCAGCGTGGGGGACAGGTCCGACTACGAGCAGTACTTC. It yields the protein CSVGDRSDYEQYF.

This clonotype was detected once. At one end the junction does not follow the germline gene, possibly because of a read error. The gene calls are TRBV5-1 and TRBJ1-1, with 7 bases identical to TRBD1. The CDR3 length is 23 residues. Germline V gene data show CDR1 as SGHRS and CDR2 as YFSETQ. The CDR3 region is CASSLANSPNRGFSAATNTEDFF. Written as DNA, the CDR3 is TGCGCCAGCAGCTTGGCCAATAGCCCTAACAGGGGCTTCAGCGCGGCCACGAACACTGAAGATTTCTTT.

This clonotype was picked up a small number of times. The chain couples TRBV4-3 to TRBJ2-3, with D perhaps matching TRBD2 (7 bases). Deletions cut 0 bases from V and 5 bases from J, with 18 bases between. CDR1 and CDR2 (germline): LGHNA, YSLEER. This CDR3 is 17 amino acids long. CDR3 coding DNA: TGCGCCAGCAGCCAAGATGGGGGGGAACAGGGCGGAGATACGCAGTATTTT. Amino acid sequence: CASSQDGGEQGGDTQYF.

This chain uses TRBV29-1 with TRBJ2-5, with 10 bases matching TRBD1. CDR1 and CDR2 (germline): SQVTM, ANQGSEA. The CDR3 has 12 residues. Germline trimming cut 6 bases from V and 6 bases from J; bases unmatched to any gene: 4. CDR3 bases: TGCAGCGTGACAGGGGGCGAAAAGACCCAGTACTTC. It translates to CSVTGGEKTQYF. Together with reference TRBV29-1 and TRBJ2-5, the CDR3 gives the full variable domain: SAVISQKPSRDICQRGTSLTIQCQVDSQVTMMFWYRQQPGQSLTLIATANQGSEATYESGFVIDKFPISRPNLTFSTLTVSNMSPEDSSIYLCSVTGGEKTQYFGPGTRLLVL.

This clonotype has more than one count but fewer than ten. The gene calls are TRBV20-1 and TRBJ2-7; TRBD1 agrees at 7 bases. Germline values: CDR1 DFQATT, CDR2 SNEGSKA (reference sequence). The CDR3 covers 14 residues. Trimming removed 0 bases from V and 5 bases from J; junction bases left unmatched: 7. The CDR3 here is CSARDLTGAHEQYF. CDR3 DNA: TGCAGTGCTAGAGATTTAACAGGGGCCCACGAGCAGTACTTC.

In its sample, this clonotype was seen many times. V usage is TRBV7-3 and J usage is TRBJ1-6; D unresolved. From germline, CDR1 is SGHTA and CDR2 FQGTGA. The V gene lost 0 bases and the J gene lost 9 bases, with 12 bases spanning the gap. The CDR3 is 15 amino acids. In DNA, the CDR3 is TGTGCCAGCAGCTTAACAGGCCCGGCAAGTTCACCCCTCCACTTT. This gives the protein CASSLTGPASSPLHF.